This TCR beta chain was recovered during a study of cytomegalovirus exposure and HLA in healthy donors. Study-level information: Genotyping showed 70% to 90% of about 370 donors falling in the Caucasian-associated ancestry cluster.

Germline trimming cut 2 bases from V and 9 bases from J; bases unmatched to any gene: 11. Germline V gene sequence: CDR1 LGHNA, CDR2 YNFKEQ. CDR3 length: 16 amino acids. Only a few counts were recorded for this clone. Its antigen is not identified. The PCR used 60 Vbeta and 13 Jbeta primers. Here immunoSEQ multiplex PCR was the method, and the copy in TCRdb shows in-frame clones only, minus some. The sample records roughly 100,000 clones, approximately 80% being singletons. The study's findings and limits: Donor immune exposure was known only as CMV serostatus. Under 20,000 TCR beta sequences were associated with HLA alleles at 0.05 false discovery rate in a later analysis.

The clonotype was recovered from a female donor in good health and CMV-seropositive. J is TRBJ2-1 and V is TRBV4-2; 9 bases agree with TRBD2. The specimen sequenced was PBMCs. CDR3 in DNA: TGTGCCAGCAGCCAATCCCGAGCGGGGGGTGGGGGTGAGCAGTTCTTC. Residues: CASSQSRAGGGGEQFF.